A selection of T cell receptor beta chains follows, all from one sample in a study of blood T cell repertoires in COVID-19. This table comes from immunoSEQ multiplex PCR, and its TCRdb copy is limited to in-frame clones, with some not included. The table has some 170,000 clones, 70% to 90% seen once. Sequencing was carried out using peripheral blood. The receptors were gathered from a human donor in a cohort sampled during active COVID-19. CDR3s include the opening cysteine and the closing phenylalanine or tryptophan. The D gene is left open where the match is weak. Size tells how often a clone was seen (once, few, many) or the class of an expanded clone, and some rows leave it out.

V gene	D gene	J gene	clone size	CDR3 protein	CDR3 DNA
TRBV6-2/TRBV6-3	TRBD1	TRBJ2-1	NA	CASSYDIGRGSSYNEQFF	TGTGCCAGCAGTTACGATATCGGCAGGGGGAGCTCCTACAATGAGCAGTTCTTC
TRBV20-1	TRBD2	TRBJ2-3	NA	CSASLPLAGGGDTQYF	TGCAGTGCTAGTCTTCCTCTAGCGGGGGGGGGAGATACGCAGTATTTT
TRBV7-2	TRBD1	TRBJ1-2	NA	CASSFPQGALANYGYTF	TGTGCCAGCAGCTTCCCACAGGGGGCCCTTGCTAACTATGGCTACACCTTC
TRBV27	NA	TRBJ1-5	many	CASSKTGRQPQHF	TGTGCCAGCAGCAAGACGGGTCGCCAGCCCCAGCATTTT
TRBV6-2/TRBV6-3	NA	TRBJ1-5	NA	CASSRQGNQPQHF	TGTGCCAGCAGTCGCCAGGGGAATCAGCCCCAGCATTTT
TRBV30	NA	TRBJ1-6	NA	CAWSGQYNSPLHF	TGTGCCTGGAGTGGGCAGTATAATTCACCCCTCCACTTT
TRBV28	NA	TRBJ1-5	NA	CASSYPGSQPQHF	TGTGCCAGCAGTTACCCAGGGTCTCAGCCCCAGCATTTT
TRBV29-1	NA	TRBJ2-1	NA	CSVELGSQFF	TGCAGCGTTGAATTGGGGAGCCAGTTCTTC
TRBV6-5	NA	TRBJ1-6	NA	CASIGHDNSPLHF	TGTGCCAGCATTGGACACGATAATTCACCCCTCCACTTT
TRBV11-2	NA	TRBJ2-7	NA	CASSLWAGSSYEQYF	TGTGCCAGCAGCCTCTGGGCAGGGTCGTCCTACGAGCAGTACTTC
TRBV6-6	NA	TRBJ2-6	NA	CASRSTGTGANVLTF	TGTGCCAGCAGAAGTACAGGTACTGGGGCCAACGTCCTGACTTTC
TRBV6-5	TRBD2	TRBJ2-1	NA	CASRSGGSYNEQFF	TGTGCCAGCAGGTCGGGGGGCTCCTACAATGAGCAGTTCTTC
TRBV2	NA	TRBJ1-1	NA	CASSDRGNTEAFF	TGTGCCAGCAGTGACAGGGGTAACACTGAAGCTTTCTTT
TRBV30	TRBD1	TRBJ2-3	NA	CAWSGDSLTDTQYF	TGTGCCTGGAGCGGGGACAGTCTCACAGATACGCAGTATTTT
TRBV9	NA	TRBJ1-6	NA	CASSAGMRVTNSPLHF	TGTGCCAGCAGCGCGGGGATGCGGGTAACTAATTCACCCCTCCACTTT
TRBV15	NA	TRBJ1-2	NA	CATSRDSSGYTF	TGTGCCACCAGCAGAGATTCCAGTGGCTACACCTTC
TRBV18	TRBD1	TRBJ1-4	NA	CASSPPGQGWGEKLFF	TGTGCCAGCTCACCACCGGGACAGGGCTGGGGAGAAAAACTGTTTTTT
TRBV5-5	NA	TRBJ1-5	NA	CASSQAQGSGNQPQHF	TGTGCCAGCAGCCAGGCTCAGGGGTCGGGCAATCAGCCCCAGCATTTT
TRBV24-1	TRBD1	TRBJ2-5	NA	CATSDLTGDPQETQYF	TGTGCCACCAGTGATTTAACAGGGGACCCCCAAGAGACCCAGTACTTC
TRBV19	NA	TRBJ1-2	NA	CASSIREEAARGYTF	TGTGCCAGTAGTATACGGGAAGAGGCAGCGCGGGGCTACACCTTC
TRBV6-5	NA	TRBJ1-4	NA	CASRRIGQTNEKLFF	TGTGCCAGCAGGAGGATAGGACAGACTAATGAAAAACTGTTTTTT
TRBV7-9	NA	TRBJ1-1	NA	CASSLSGAHTEAFF	TGTGCCAGCAGCTTAAGCGGCGCCCACACTGAAGCTTTCTTT
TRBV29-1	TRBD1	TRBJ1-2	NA	CSVDRGLSYGYTF	TGCAGCGTCGACAGGGGGTTAAGCTATGGCTACACCTTC
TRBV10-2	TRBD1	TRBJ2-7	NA	CASRDRGRRYEQYF	TGCGCCAGTCGAGACAGGGGGCGCAGGTACGAGCAGTACTTC
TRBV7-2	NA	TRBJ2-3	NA	CASSFTGGDTQYF	TGTGCCAGCAGCTTTACAGGAGGGGATACGCAGTATTTT
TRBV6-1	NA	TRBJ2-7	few	CASSEASATPDYEQYF	TGTGCCAGCAGTGAAGCTAGCGCGACCCCGGACTACGAGCAGTACTTC
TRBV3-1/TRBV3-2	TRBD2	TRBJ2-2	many	CASSPDPGGNTGELFF	TGTGCCAGCAGCCCAGACCCGGGGGGTAACACCGGGGAGCTGTTTTTT
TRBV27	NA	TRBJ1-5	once	CASSLGVSNQPQHF	TGTGCCAGCAGTTTAGGAGTTAGCAATCAGCCCCAGCATTTT
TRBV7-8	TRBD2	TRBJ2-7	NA	CASTGGAVGEQYF	TGTGCCAGCACCGGGGGGGCGGTCGGCGAGCAGTACTTC
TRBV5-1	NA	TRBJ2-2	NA	CASSFPAANTGELFF	TGCGCCAGCAGCTTCCCCGCAGCGAACACCGGGGAGCTGTTTTTT
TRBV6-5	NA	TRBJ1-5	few	CASSPTDSNQPQHF	TGTGCCAGCAGTCCGACAGATAGCAATCAGCCCCAGCATTTT
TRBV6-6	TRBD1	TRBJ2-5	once	CASSYGTGVVTQYF	TGTGCCAGCAGTTACGGGACAGGGGTGGTGACCCAGTACTTC
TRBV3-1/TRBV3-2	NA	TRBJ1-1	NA	CASSPWDTGGTEAFF	TGTGCCAGCAGCCCTTGGGACACCGGAGGCACTGAAGCTTTCTTT
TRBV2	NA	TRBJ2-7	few	CASSEDGGARVEQYF	TGTGCCAGCAGTGAGGATGGGGGGGCGCGGGTCGAGCAGTACTTC
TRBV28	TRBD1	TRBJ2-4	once	CASSLGDRWAKNIQYF	TGTGCCAGCAGTCTCGGGGACAGGTGGGCCAAAAACATTCAGTACTTC
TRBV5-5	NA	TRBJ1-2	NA	CASSSGGGDGYTF	TGTGCCAGCAGTTCTGGAGGTGGGGATGGCTACACCTTC
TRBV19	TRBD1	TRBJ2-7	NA	CASSIPDRGLDEQYF	TGTGCCAGTAGTATACCCGACAGGGGTTTGGACGAGCAGTACTTC
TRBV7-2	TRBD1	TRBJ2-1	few	CASSLGAGGRSYNEQFF	TGTGCCAGCAGCTTAGGTGCAGGGGGCCGATCCTACAATGAGCAGTTCTTC